This T cell receptor (beta chain) was sequenced for a study of shared clonotypes between healthy human individuals. This clone was observed a single time. Germline CDR1 is LGHNA and CDR2 is YSLEER. V was trimmed by 0 bases and J by 0 bases, leaving 12 bases between them. The CDR3 totals 17 residues. Only Caucasian adults living in Nashville, Tennessee served as donors. Unsorted samples used 85 million to 90 million PBMCs for genomic DNA. The assay ran at deep level. Study processing details: With immunoSEQ giving junction-only sequences and no quality scores, filtering differed. Clones were read by immunoSEQ multiplex PCR, and TCRdb kept only the in-frame ones, dropping some. The V and J calls and clone size were taken over from that table, and D and trimming were inferred from the DNA. Of a few hundred thousand clones listed, roughly 79% are singletons.

The rearrangement links TRBV4-3 to TRBJ2-1; tentatively, D is TRBD1 or TRBD2 (5 bases each). The receptor was isolated from a woman in her thirties or forties in good health. Some clones in this sample may be carry-over from other donors' samples. Sequencing was performed on PBMCs. The CDR3 DNA sequence: TGCGCCAGCAGCCAAGATTTTACGGGGCTCTCCTACAATGAGCAGTTCTTC. Its protein is CASSQDFTGLSYNEQFF.